One sample yielded the 25 T cell receptor beta chains listed below, sequenced in a study of radiotherapy plus CTLA-4 blockade in lung cancer. TCRdb's copy holds only in-frame clones and misses some; the assay was immunoSEQ multiplex PCR. The profile covers around 59,000 clones, with around 80% appearing a single time and 3.5% to 4% taken by the ten largest. This material consisted of peripheral blood, taken from a patient treated with radiotherapy plus ipilimumab. The receptors shown here come from a human donor with non-small cell lung cancer who had a partial response to radiotherapy plus ipilimumab.

The chain is built from TRBV7-6 and TRBJ1-2; TRBD1 might be the D (5 bases). This CDR3 contains 15 residues. V was clipped by 5 bases and J by 0 bases, with 13 bases between them. Looked up from germline, CDR1 is SGHVS and CDR2 is FNYEAQ. CDR3 residues: CASSPGDSSNYGYTF. CDR3 DNA: TGTGCCAGCAGCCCCGGAGACAGTTCTAACTATGGCTACACCTTC.

This sequence joins TRBV19 and TRBJ1-1, with 7 bases lining up with TRBD1. CDR1 LNHDA and CDR2 SQIVND come from the germline V gene (reference sequence). V was clipped by 3 bases and J by 4 bases; unmatched bases: 8. This CDR3 region has 15 residues. The CDR3 region is CASSIIGGGPTEAFF. In DNA, the CDR3 is TGTGCCAGTAGTATTATCGGAGGGGGCCCCACTGAAGCTTTCTTT.

The chain carries TRBV30 and TRBJ1-5; 10 bases agree with TRBD1. The length of the CDR3 is 16 residues. The ends lost 2 bases at V and 6 bases at J; junction bases unmatched: 10. Germline V lookup: CDR1 GTSNPN, CDR2 SVGIG (reference sequence). CDR3 sequence: CAWSLGAGQGSQPQHF. As DNA, the CDR3 is TGTGCCTGGAGTCTGGGAGCGGGACAGGGGAGTCAGCCCCAGCATTTT.

The rearrangement links TRBV5-1 to TRBJ1-2; no definite D call. Germline V lookup: CDR1 SGHRS, CDR2 YFSETQ. The CDR3 has 14 residues. V lost 0 bases and J 5 bases, leaving 11 bases between the germline ends. As DNA, the CDR3 is TGCGCCAGCAGCTTGGAGTCCCTAGGATATGGCTACACCTTC. Its translation is CASSLESLGYGYTF.

This rearrangement joins TRBV18 to TRBJ2-1; 7 bases are a match to TRBD2. The J segment lost 5 bases and the V segment lost 2 bases, leaving 9 bases of the junction unmatched. Looked up from germline, CDR1 is KGHSH and CDR2 is LQKENI. CDR3 length equals 16 residues. CDR3 in amino acids: CASSPERGLQNNEQFF. The DNA for the CDR3 is TGTGCCAGCTCACCAGAAAGGGGACTACAAAACAATGAGCAGTTCTTC.

The J gene is TRBJ2-2, the V gene TRBV13, with 8 nucleotides matching TRBD1. The length of the CDR3 is 15 residues. V shed 5 bases and J 8 bases; nucleotides not matched to a gene: 10. Per the germline V gene, CDR1 is PRHDT and CDR2 is FYEKMQ (reference sequence). In DNA form, the CDR3 reads TGTGCCAGCAGCCCAAGACAGGGGCGAGGAGGGGAGCTGTTTTTT. Translated, it gives CASSPRQGRGGELFF.

This chain uses TRBV6-4 with TRBJ1-4; D is ambiguous. Between the trimmed V and J ends, which lost 8 bases and 8 bases, there was a span of 12 bases. Looked up from germline, CDR1 is MRHNA and CDR2 is SNTAGT. There are 12 residues in the CDR3. The CDR3 reads CASLRGSEKLFF. The CDR3 DNA is TGTGCCAGCCTACGGGGTTCCGAAAAACTGTTTTTT.

The gene calls are TRBV5-1 and TRBJ1-5; possible D gene TRBD1, 5 bases. From germline, CDR1 is SGHRS and CDR2 YFSETQ. V dropped 5 bases and J dropped 0 bases, with 12 bases sitting between them. The CDR3 sequence is 15 residues long. CDR3 sequence: CASSYRGDSNQPQHF. CDR3 DNA sequence: TGCGCCAGCAGTTACCGGGGGGATAGCAATCAGCCCCAGCATTTT.

This rearrangement joins TRBV5-6 to TRBJ1-5; D unresolved. Trimming cost V 0 bases and J 4 bases, with 11 bases left between them. The CDR3 runs 15 residues. Germline V gene lookup returns CDR1 SGHDT and CDR2 YYEEEE. The CDR3 spells CASSLGLEPNQPQHF. The CDR3, as DNA: TGTGCCAGCAGCTTGGGGTTGGAGCCTAATCAGCCCCAGCATTTT.

CDR3 residues: CASSSDRVDQPQHF. The CDR3 DNA follows: TGTGCCAGCAGCTCGGACAGGGTAGATCAGCCCCAGCATTTT. The V and J genes are TRBV7-9 and TRBJ1-5; TRBD1 matches at 8 bases. The CDR3 sequence is 14 residues long. Losses at the gene ends were 4 bases for V and 5 bases for J; bases not matched to a gene: 4. Germline values: CDR1 SEHNR, CDR2 FQNEAQ (reference sequence).

The table lists this clone with a count of one. This sequence joins TRBV19 and TRBJ2-2, with TRBD2 as a possible D gene (5 bases). The V gene's germline CDR1 is LNHDA and CDR2 SQIVND (reference sequence). V gave up 7 bases and J gave up 3 bases, with 15 bases separating them. CDR3 length: 15 amino acids. The DNA for the CDR3 is TGTGCCAGTACCGAGGGCAAGGTTGACACCGGGGAGCTGTTTTTT. Protein product: CASTEGKVDTGELFF. Looking up the rest from reference TRBV19 and TRBJ2-2 gives the full variable domain: DGGITQSPKYLFRKEGQNVTLSCEQNLNHDAMYWYRQDPGQGLRLIYYSQIVNDFQKGDIAEGYSVSREKKESFPLTVTSAQKNPTAFYLCASTEGKVDTGELFFGEGSRLTVL.

The V call is TRBV9, the J call TRBJ2-6, with no clear D. Trimming pared 4 bases from V and 2 bases from J, leaving 10 bases between. Per germline, CDR1 SGDLS and CDR2 YYNGEE. The length of the CDR3 is 15 residues. The CDR3, as DNA: TGTGCCAGCAGCTATAACAGTGCTGGGGCCAACGTCCTGACTTTC. Protein sequence: CASSYNSAGANVLTF.

J is TRBJ1-5 and V is TRBV7-9; tentatively, D is TRBD1 (6 bases). The CDR3 spans 13 residues. V dropped 9 bases and J dropped 5 bases, with 14 bases sitting between them. Germline assignment: CDR1 SEHNR and CDR2 FQNEAQ (reference sequence). The CDR3 bases are TGTGCCAGAACAGGGATGGTGGATCAGCCCCAGCATTTT. Translated: CARTGMVDQPQHF.

The chain carries TRBV18 and TRBJ2-5, with 7 bases identical to TRBD1. This CDR3 region has 13 residues. Unmatched junction bases numbered 2, after V lost 3 bases and J lost 4 bases. Germline loops: CDR1 KGHSH, CDR2 LQKENI. This CDR3 is CASSPTGSETQYF. The CDR3 bases are TGTGCCAGCTCACCGACAGGGTCAGAGACCCAGTACTTC.

The genes are TRBV6-5 and TRBJ2-2; 7 nucleotides agree with TRBD1. Unmatched junction bases numbered 3, after V lost 8 bases and J lost 6 bases. The germline gives CDR1 MNHEY, CDR2 SVGAGI. The CDR3 has 12 amino acids. The CDR3 DNA reads TGTGCCAGCGTAGGGGGCCCCGGGGAGCTGTTTTTT. It encodes CASVGGPGELFF.

This clone was seen only a few times. The chain recombines TRBV4-2 with TRBJ1-6; D is ambiguous. CDR1 is LGHNA and CDR2 is YNFKEQ in the germline V gene. The CDR3 is 14 residues long. V lost 0 bases to trimming and J lost 7 bases, with 7 bases between them. The CDR3 DNA reads TGTGCCAGCAGCCAAGACCCTGAGAATTCACCCCTCCACTTT. Residues: CASSQDPENSPLHF.

CDR3 sequence (DNA): TGTGCCAGTAGTTTCGACAGGAACCGCGAGCAGTACTTC. Its translation is CASSFDRNREQYF. The V and J genes are TRBV19 and TRBJ2-7; maybe TRBD1 (6 bases). Germline V gives CDR1 LNHDA, CDR2 SQIVND (reference sequence). V was trimmed by 5 bases and J by 6 bases, leaving 14 bases between them. The CDR3 is 13 amino acids.

The rearrangement links TRBV15 to TRBJ2-5; TRBD2 matches at 11 bases. The CDR3 loop spans 16 amino acids. J lost 1 base, V lost 5 bases, and 6 bases had no gene match. Germline values: CDR1 LNHNV, CDR2 YYDKDF (reference sequence). CDR3: CATSARLAGSQETQYF. The CDR3 bases are TGTGCCACCAGCGCGCGACTAGCGGGGAGCCAAGAGACCCAGTACTTC.

This clone was seen a few times. The genes are TRBV9 and TRBJ2-5; 9 positions match TRBD2. The V gene end was trimmed by 0 bases and the J gene end by 3 bases; junction bases not matched to a gene: 6. CDR1 SGDLS and CDR2 YYNGEE come from the germline V gene. The CDR3 consists of 16 residues. CDR3 sequence: CASSVESSGVKETQYF. The CDR3 bases are TGTGCCAGCAGCGTAGAATCTAGCGGGGTAAAAGAGACCCAGTACTTC.

CDR3 sequence (DNA): TGCGCCAGCAGCTTGCCCAGGGGGTCTGGAAACACCATATATTTT. Its translation: CASSLPRGSGNTIYF. The rearrangement joins TRBV5-1 to TRBJ1-3; 7 positions agree with TRBD1. In germline, CDR1 is SGHRS, CDR2 YFSETQ. This CDR3 has 15 residues. The trim removed 1 base at V and 1 base at J, leaving 2 bases unmatched.

The chain links TRBV4-1 to TRBJ2-4, with D possibly matching TRBD1 (6 bases). V was cut by 1 base and J by 0 bases, with 10 bases left in between. Germline V gene sequence: CDR1 MGHRA, CDR2 YSYEKL. The CDR3 is made up of 16 amino acids. The CDR3 protein is CASSQGQVVAKNIQYF. As DNA, the CDR3 is TGCGCCAGCAGCCAAGGACAGGTAGTAGCCAAAAACATTCAGTACTTC.

This chain links TRBV6-1 with TRBJ2-1; 9 bases match TRBD1. Germline assignment: CDR1 MNHNS and CDR2 SASEGT. This CDR3 is 15 amino acids long. Trimming took 7 bases from V and 2 from J; bases not matched to a gene: 6. The CDR3 DNA reads as TGTGCCAGCAAAACGGGACAGGGACCCTACAATGAGCAGTTCTTC. This sequence encodes CASKTGQGPYNEQFF.

The chain recombines TRBV6-5 with TRBJ2-1; 11 nucleotides agree with TRBD2. The trim removed 0 bases at V and 6 bases at J, leaving 4 bases unmatched. Germline lookup yields CDR1 MNHEY and CDR2 SVGAGI. CDR3 length equals 16 residues. CDR3 sequence: CASSYSIAGGPNEQFF. CDR3 in DNA: TGTGCCAGCAGTTACTCGATAGCGGGGGGGCCCAATGAGCAGTTCTTC.

The chain uses TRBV5-5 and TRBJ2-5, with 8 bases aligning to TRBD1. The V and J ends lost 4 bases and 2 bases, in that order; junction bases with no gene match: 13. The CDR3 loop spans 17 amino acids. Germline V lookup: CDR1 SGHKS, CDR2 YYEKEE (reference sequence). CDR3 protein: CASSPLWTGRLQETQYF. The DNA of the CDR3 is TGTGCCAGCAGCCCCCTCTGGACAGGGAGACTACAAGAGACCCAGTACTTC.

The chain is built from TRBV7-3 and TRBJ2-3, with D tentatively TRBD2 (6 bases). V lost 3 bases to trimming and J lost 2 bases, with 6 bases between them. The CDR3 is 13 residues long. Germline loops: CDR1 SGHTA, CDR2 FQGTGA. CDR3 nucleotide sequence: TGTGCCAGCAGCTTGGACTACACAGATACGCAGTATTTT. Protein sequence: CASSLDYTDTQYF.